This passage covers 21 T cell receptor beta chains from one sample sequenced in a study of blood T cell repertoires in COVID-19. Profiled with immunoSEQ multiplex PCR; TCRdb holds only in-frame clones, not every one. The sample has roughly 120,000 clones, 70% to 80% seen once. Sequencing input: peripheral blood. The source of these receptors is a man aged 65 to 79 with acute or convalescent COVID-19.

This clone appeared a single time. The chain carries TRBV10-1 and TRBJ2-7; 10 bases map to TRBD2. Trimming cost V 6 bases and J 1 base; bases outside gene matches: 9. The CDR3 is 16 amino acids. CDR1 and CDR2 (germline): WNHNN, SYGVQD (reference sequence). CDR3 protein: CASRLAGARSSYEQYF. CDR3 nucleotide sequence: TGCGCCAGCAGGCTAGCGGGGGCCCGTAGTTCCTACGAGCAGTACTTC.

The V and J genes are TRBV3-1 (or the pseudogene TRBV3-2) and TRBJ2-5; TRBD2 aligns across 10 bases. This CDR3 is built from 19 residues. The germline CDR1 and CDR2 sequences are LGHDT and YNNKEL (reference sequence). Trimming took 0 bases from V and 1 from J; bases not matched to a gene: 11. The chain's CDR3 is CASSQDGRLAGASQETQYF. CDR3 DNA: TGTGCCAGCAGCCAAGATGGACGGCTAGCGGGAGCCAGCCAAGAGACCCAGTACTTC.

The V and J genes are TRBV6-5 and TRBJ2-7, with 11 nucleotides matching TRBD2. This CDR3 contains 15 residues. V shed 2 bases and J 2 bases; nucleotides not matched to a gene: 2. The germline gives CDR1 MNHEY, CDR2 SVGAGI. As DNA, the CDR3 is TGTGCCAGCAGTTACAATAGCGGGGGGGCCTACGAGCAGTACTTC. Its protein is CASSYNSGGAYEQYF.

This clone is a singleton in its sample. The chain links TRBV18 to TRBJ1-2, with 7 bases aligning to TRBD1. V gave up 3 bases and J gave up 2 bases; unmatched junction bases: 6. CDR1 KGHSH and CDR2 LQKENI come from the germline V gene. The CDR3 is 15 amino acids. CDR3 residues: CASSPFETGNYGYTF. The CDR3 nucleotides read TGTGCCAGCTCACCTTTCGAGACAGGGAACTATGGCTACACCTTC.

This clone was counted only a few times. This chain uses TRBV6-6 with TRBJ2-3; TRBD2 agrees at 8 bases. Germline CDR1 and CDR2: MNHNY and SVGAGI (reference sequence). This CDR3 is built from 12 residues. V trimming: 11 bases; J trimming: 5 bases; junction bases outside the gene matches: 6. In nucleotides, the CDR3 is TGTGCCCTCGGGGGGGCCCTAGATACGCAGTATTTT. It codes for CALGGALDTQYF.

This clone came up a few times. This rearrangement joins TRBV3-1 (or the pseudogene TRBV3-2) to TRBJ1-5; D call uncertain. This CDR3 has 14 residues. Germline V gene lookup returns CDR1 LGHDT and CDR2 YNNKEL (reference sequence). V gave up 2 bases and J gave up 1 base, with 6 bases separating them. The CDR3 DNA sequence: TGTGCCAGCAGCCAAACGGGAAGCAATCAGCCCCAGCATTTT. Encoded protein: CASSQTGSNQPQHF.

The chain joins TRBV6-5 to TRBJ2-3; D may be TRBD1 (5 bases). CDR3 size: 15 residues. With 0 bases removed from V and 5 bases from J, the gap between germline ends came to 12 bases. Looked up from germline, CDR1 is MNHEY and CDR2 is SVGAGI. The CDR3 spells CASSYSQGIGDTQYF. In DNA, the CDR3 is TGTGCCAGCAGTTACTCTCAGGGTATCGGAGATACGCAGTATTTT.

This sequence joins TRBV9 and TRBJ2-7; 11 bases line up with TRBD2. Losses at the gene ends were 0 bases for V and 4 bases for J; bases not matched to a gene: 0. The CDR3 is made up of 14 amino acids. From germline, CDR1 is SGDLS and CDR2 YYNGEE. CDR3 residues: CASSVGLAGYEQYF. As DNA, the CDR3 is TGTGCCAGCAGCGTAGGACTAGCGGGATACGAGCAGTACTTC.

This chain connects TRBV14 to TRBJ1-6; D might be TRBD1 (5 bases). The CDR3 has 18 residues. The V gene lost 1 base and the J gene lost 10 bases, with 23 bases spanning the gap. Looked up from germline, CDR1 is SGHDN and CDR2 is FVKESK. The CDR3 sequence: CASSQVTGTRGFSSPLHF. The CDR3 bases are TGTGCCAGCAGCCAAGTCACTGGGACGCGGGGATTCTCATCACCCCTCCACTTT.

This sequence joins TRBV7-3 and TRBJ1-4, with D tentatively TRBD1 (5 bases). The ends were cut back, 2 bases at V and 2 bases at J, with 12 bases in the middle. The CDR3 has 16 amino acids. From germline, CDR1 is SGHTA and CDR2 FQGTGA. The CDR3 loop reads CASSLQGPSTNEKLFF. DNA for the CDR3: TGTGCCAGCAGCTTACAGGGTCCATCTACTAATGAAAAACTGTTTTTT.

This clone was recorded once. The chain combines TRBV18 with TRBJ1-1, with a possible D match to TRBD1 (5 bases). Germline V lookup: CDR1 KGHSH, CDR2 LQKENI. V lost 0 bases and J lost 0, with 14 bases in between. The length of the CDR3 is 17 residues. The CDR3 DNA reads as TGTGCCAGCTCACCACCGTGGGGGGGTCTCGTGAACACTGAAGCTTTCTTT. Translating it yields CASSPPWGGLVNTEAFF.

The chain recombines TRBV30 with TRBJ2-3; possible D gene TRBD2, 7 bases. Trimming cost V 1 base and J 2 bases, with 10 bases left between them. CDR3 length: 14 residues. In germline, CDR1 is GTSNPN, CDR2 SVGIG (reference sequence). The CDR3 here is CAWSGGGYTDTQYF. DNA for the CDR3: TGTGCCTGGAGTGGCGGGGGCTACACAGATACGCAGTATTTT.

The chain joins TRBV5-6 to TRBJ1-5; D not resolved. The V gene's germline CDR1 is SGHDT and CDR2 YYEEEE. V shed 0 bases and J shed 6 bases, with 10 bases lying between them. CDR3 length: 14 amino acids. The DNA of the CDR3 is TGTGCCAGCAGCTTGGGGAGGGCAGGTCAGCCCCAGCATTTT. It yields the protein CASSLGRAGQPQHF.

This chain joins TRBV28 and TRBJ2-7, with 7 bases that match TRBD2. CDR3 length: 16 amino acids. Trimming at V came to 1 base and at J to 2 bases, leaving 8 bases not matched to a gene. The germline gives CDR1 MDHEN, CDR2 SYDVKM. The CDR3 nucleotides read TGTGCCAGCAGTTTATCCGCTAGCGGATATGCCTACGAGCAGTACTTC. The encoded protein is CASSLSASGYAYEQYF.

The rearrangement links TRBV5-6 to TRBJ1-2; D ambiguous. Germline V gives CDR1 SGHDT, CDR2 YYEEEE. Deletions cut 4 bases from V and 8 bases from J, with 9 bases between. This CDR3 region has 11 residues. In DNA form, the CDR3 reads TGTGCCAGCAGCCGCCAGGAAGGCTACACCTTC. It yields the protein CASSRQEGYTF.

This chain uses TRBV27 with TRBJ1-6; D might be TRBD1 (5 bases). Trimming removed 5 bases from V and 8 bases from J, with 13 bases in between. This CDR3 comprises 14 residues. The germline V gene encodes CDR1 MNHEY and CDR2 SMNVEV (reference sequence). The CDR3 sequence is CASSPWIGDSPLHF. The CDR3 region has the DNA TGTGCCAGCAGTCCCTGGATAGGGGATTCACCCCTCCACTTT.

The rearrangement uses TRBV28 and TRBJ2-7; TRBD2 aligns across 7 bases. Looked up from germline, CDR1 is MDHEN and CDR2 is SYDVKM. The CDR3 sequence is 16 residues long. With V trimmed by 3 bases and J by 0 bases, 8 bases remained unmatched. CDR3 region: CASSFQAGDSSYEQYF. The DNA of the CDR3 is TGTGCCAGCAGTTTTCAGGCGGGGGATAGCTCCTACGAGCAGTACTTC.

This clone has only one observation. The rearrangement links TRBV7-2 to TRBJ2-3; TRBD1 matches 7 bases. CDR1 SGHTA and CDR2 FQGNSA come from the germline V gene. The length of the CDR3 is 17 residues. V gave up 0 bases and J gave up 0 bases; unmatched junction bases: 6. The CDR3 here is CASSLAGPGQSTDTQYF. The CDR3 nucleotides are TGTGCCAGCAGCTTAGCGGGCCCGGGACAGAGCACAGATACGCAGTATTTT.

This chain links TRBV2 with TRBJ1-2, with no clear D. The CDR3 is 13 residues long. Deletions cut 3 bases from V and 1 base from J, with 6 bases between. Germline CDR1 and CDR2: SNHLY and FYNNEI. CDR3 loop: CASSDEGNYGYTF. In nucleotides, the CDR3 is TGTGCCAGCAGTGACGAGGGTAACTATGGCTACACCTTC.

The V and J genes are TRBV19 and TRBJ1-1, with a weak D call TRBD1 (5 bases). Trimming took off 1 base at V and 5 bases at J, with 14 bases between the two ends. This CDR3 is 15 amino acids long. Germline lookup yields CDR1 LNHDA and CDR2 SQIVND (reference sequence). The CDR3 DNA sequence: TGTGCCAGTAGTATAGGGTCGGGGGGTCCGACTGAAGCTTTCTTT. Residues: CASSIGSGGPTEAFF. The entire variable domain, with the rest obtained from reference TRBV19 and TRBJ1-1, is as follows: DGGITQSPKYLFRKEGQNVTLSCEQNLNHDAMYWYRQDPGQGLRLIYYSQIVNDFQKGDIAEGYSVSREKKESFPLTVTSAQKNPTAFYLCASSIGSGGPTEAFFGQGTRLTVV.

DNA of the CDR3: TGCGCCAGCAGCTTCCCCCCTAGCGGGAGGTTCTACAATGAGCAGTTCTTC. Translating gives CASSFPPSGRFYNEQFF. This rearrangement joins TRBV5-1 to TRBJ2-1; 11 bases are a match to TRBD2. Unmatched junction bases numbered 7, after V lost 2 bases and J lost 3 bases. Germline V lookup: CDR1 SGHRS, CDR2 YFSETQ. The CDR3 is made up of 17 amino acids.